Described below is a single T cell receptor beta chain sequence and its context. The antigen is unknown. This entry belongs to a study of Ad26.COV2.S vaccination and SARS-CoV-2 variants. Looking at the study overall: Donor was in the COV1001 Ad26.COV2.S trial arm. Study-level points and caveats: Recipients of vaccine and of placebo showed similar breadth of their non-spike TCR repertoires. In TCR breadth and depth analyses, total T cell responses may have been underestimated.

Clones were sequenced by immunoSEQ multiplex PCR, and TCRdb holds only the in-frame ones, with some missing. The table lists about 350,000 clones, about 89% of them singletons. The treatment: roughly 20 received Ad26.COV2.S at low or high dose, single or two shots; 5 received placebo; per-sample allocation not given. Sampling happened 63 days after the first vaccine or placebo injection. V was shortened by 0 bases and J by 1 base, with 7 bases between the two germline ends. Germline CDR1 and CDR2: SGHAT and FQNNGV. The CDR3 is 14 residues long. The V call is TRBV11-2, the J call TRBJ2-7; D not certain. This clonotype was sampled from a person between 18 and 65 years old who received the Ad26.COV2.S COVID-19 vaccine or a placebo. Sequencing was performed on peripheral blood, taken in a trial of Ad26.COV2.S vaccine versus placebo. The CDR3 DNA reads as TGTGCCAGCAGCTTAGATGGGAATTCCTACGAGCAGTACTTC. Its protein product is CASSLDGNSYEQYF.